The rows below give T cell receptor beta chains drawn from one sample of a study of T cells after yellow fever vaccination. TCRdb fed the 5' RACE reads into MiXCR, producing one record per CDR3 protein. The sample includes fewer than 350,000 distinct CDR3 sequences, approximately 9% of them seen just once. The sample was PBMCs, taken on the day of the first yellow fever vaccination. These receptor sequences come from a man in his late teens or twenties who received the YFV17D yellow fever vaccine. Each CDR3 is given with its conserved first and last residue. D genes are given only for firm matches. Expanded clones get a size class; other rows say once, few or many, or leave the size out.

D	V	size	J	CDR3	DNA
TRBD1	TRBV6-2/TRBV6-3	few	TRBJ2-6	CASSVGQVLSGANVLTF	TGTGCCAGCAGTGTTGGACAGGTTCTCTCTGGGGCCAACGTCCTGACTTTC
TRBD2	TRBV7-2	few	TRBJ2-1	CASSSPGLAGVNEQFF	TGTGCCAGCAGCTCCCCGGGACTAGCGGGGGTCAATGAGCAGTTCTTC
-	TRBV7-3	-	TRBJ1-5	CASSLNRGPQHF	TGTGCCAGCAGCTTAAACAGAGGCCCCCAGCATTTT
-	TRBV7-2	many	TRBJ2-1	CASSYASDEQFF	TGTGCCAGCAGCTATGCATCGGATGAGCAGTTCTTC
-	TRBV4-1	few	TRBJ1-4	CASSQNGEKLFF	TGCGCCAGCAGCCAAAACGGAGAAAAACTGTTTTTT
-	TRBV10-2	few	TRBJ1-5	CASTEGPPQGSQHF	TGCGCCAGCACCGAAGGCCCCCCCCAGGGGTCCCAGCATTTT
TRBD1	TRBV6-2/TRBV6-3	-	TRBJ1-2	CASSFGQGSYTF	TGTGCCAGCAGTTTCGGACAGGGGAGCTACACCTTC
-	TRBV6-5	few	TRBJ1-4	CASSYGSEVGKLFF	TGTGCCAGCAGTTACGGGTCAGAAGTGGGAAAACTGTTTTTT
-	TRBV20-1	-	TRBJ1-1	CSARVHSGLNTEAFF	TGCAGTGCTAGAGTGCACTCCGGATTGAACACTGAAGCTTTCTTT
-	TRBV25-1	-	TRBJ2-5	CASSEAAGEETQYF	TGTGCCAGCAGTGAAGCGGCAGGGGAAGAGACCCAGTACTTC
-	TRBV12-3/TRBV12-4	-	TRBJ1-3	CASSMHTDGGRGNTIYF	TGTGCCAGCAGCATGCATACGGACGGAGGCAGGGGAAACACCATATATTTT
TRBD2	TRBV7-2	-	TRBJ2-5	CASSPGTSGRWETQYF	TGTGCCAGCAGCCCCGGGACTAGCGGACGGTGGGAGACCCAGTACTTC
TRBD1	TRBV24-1	-	TRBJ1-1	CATSDAYRGEAFF	TGTGCCACCAGTGATGCCTACAGGGGAGAAGCTTTCTTT
-	TRBV18	once	TRBJ1-4	CASSPQPGHDEKLFF	TGTGCCAGCTCACCCCAACCCGGTCACGATGAAAAACTGTTTTTT
-	TRBV12-3/TRBV12-4	many	TRBJ1-5	CASSLRERQPQHF	TGTGCCAGCAGTCTGCGGGAGCGTCAGCCCCAGCATTTT
-	TRBV9	-	TRBJ1-2	CASSVDAGVGGYTF	TGTGCCAGCAGCGTAGATGCGGGGGTGGGCGGCTACACCTTC
-	TRBV3-1	few	TRBJ1-6	CASSPWPGGPLHF	TGTGCCAGCAGCCCCTGGCCGGGTGGGCCCCTCCACTTT
-	TRBV3-1	few	TRBJ1-2	CASSQVQGRVYGYTF	TGTGCCAGCAGCCAAGTACAGGGCAGAGTTTATGGCTACACCTTC
-	TRBV23-1	many	TRBJ2-5	CASSRGLGILETQYF	TGCGCCAGCAGTCGGGGTCTTGGGATATTGGAGACCCAGTACTTC
TRBD1	TRBV5-1	-	TRBJ1-2	CASSPYGQGALGYTF	TGCGCCAGCAGCCCGTATGGACAGGGGGCGCTTGGCTACACCTTC
-	TRBV2	-	TRBJ2-3	CASSDFFGSGDTQYF	TGTGCCAGCAGTGATTTTTTTGGGTCGGGCGATACGCAGTATTTT
-	TRBV29-1	many	TRBJ1-2	CSVEDQVRTTINYGYTF	TGCAGCGTTGAAGATCAAGTTCGGACTACGATTAACTATGGCTACACCTTC